This T cell receptor beta chain was documented in a study of control samples from healthy donors and cancer patients. The germline V gene has CDR1 KGHSH and CDR2 LQKENI. The V and J ends lost 5 bases and 0 bases respectively, with 7 bases between them. The CDR3 length is 13 residues. Profiled with immunoSEQ multiplex PCR; TCRdb holds only in-frame clones, not every one. The sample includes 150,000 or so clones, 94% of them seen just once. The chain carries TRBV18 and TRBJ1-1; D unresolved. Sequencing input: blood. The TCR was taken from a man aged 35-49 years in good health. CDR3 protein: CASSSALNTEAFF. DNA of the CDR3: TGTGCCAGCTCATCGGCCCTGAACACTGAAGCTTTCTTT.